The 19 T cell receptor beta chains given below trace back to one sample, sequenced in a study of blood T cell repertoires in COVID-19. Measured with immunoSEQ multiplex PCR; TCRdb has only the in-frame clones, and not every one. Of some 500,000 clones in the sample, around 87% were seen once. Specimen: PBMCs or T cells enriched from blood (not recorded which). The receptor set was obtained from a woman aged 40 to 50 who had recovered from COVID-19.

There are a few counts of this clone. The chain is built from TRBV5-4 and TRBJ2-3, with 9 bases that match TRBD2. The germline gives CDR1 SGHNT, CDR2 YYREEE (reference sequence). The V and J ends lost 0 bases and 6 bases, in that order; junction bases with no gene match: 5. This CDR3 region has 15 residues. This CDR3 is CASSLEREEGDTQYF. The DNA of the CDR3 is TGTGCCAGCAGCTTGGAGCGGGAGGAGGGGGATACGCAGTATTTT.

This chain joins TRBV6-2 or TRBV6-3 and TRBJ2-1; weak D call: TRBD2 (6 bases). Trimming removed 6 bases from V and 8 bases from J, with 20 bases in between. This CDR3 has 15 residues. CDR1 is MNHEY, CDR2 SVGEGT, per germline. This chain's CDR3 is CASSRGLPSVDEQFF. The CDR3 DNA reads TGTGCCAGCAGCCGAGGACTACCCTCTGTGGATGAGCAGTTCTTC.

The chain recombines TRBV10-3 with TRBJ1-5, with unresolved D. Deletions cut 0 bases from V and 0 bases from J, with 9 bases between. There are 16 residues in the CDR3. The germline gives CDR1 ENHRY, CDR2 SYGVKD. As DNA, the CDR3 is TGTGCCATCAGTGAGTCGATCAGTTATAGCAATCAGCCCCAGCATTTT. Protein product: CAISESISYSNQPQHF.

The CDR3 reads CASSPLAGAGNEQFF. The CDR3 coding sequence is TGTGCCAGCTCTCCGCTAGCGGGAGCCGGCAATGAGCAGTTCTTC. The J gene is TRBJ2-1, the V gene TRBV18, with 10 bases that match TRBD2. Trimming at V came to 6 bases and at J to 6 bases, leaving 8 bases not matched to a gene. Germline CDR1 and CDR2: KGHSH and LQKENI. This CDR3 is 15 amino acids long.

The rearrangement joins TRBV24-1 to TRBJ2-7, with D possibly TRBD2 on 6 matching bases. There are 16 residues in the CDR3. The V end was cut by 5 bases, the J end by 3 bases, with 19 bases between. Looked up from germline, CDR1 is KGHDR and CDR2 is SFDVKD. The CDR3 loop is CATSVLGGAGIYEQYF. The CDR3 coding sequence is TGTGCCACCAGTGTACTCGGCGGGGCAGGTATCTACGAGCAGTACTTC.

As concerns this clone: Within the sample, other DNA sequences also encode this same CDR3. The chain combines TRBV4-3 with TRBJ1-4; 10 bases agree with TRBD1. CDR1 and CDR2 (germline): LGHNA, YSLEER. The CDR3 loop spans 15 amino acids. J lost 6 bases, V lost 1 base, and 2 bases had no gene match. DNA for the CDR3: TGCGCCAGCAGCCAAGGGGACAGGGGCGATGAAAAACTGTTTTTT. Encoded protein: CASSQGDRGDEKLFF.

The V gene is TRBV24-1, the J gene TRBJ2-5; 14 bases are a match to TRBD2. Germline V gene data show CDR1 as KGHDR and CDR2 as SFDVKD. The V gene end was trimmed by 4 bases and the J gene end by 5 bases; junction bases not matched to a gene: 11. This CDR3 comprises 18 residues. This chain's CDR3 is CATSDRGGTSGSYETQYF. The CDR3, as DNA: TGTGCCACCAGTGACCGGGGTGGGACTAGCGGGAGCTACGAGACCCAGTACTTC.

The chain combines TRBV18 with TRBJ2-2, with 10 bases aligning to TRBD2. The ends lost 3 bases at V and 5 bases at J; junction bases unmatched: 3. CDR3 size: 15 residues. CDR1 and CDR2 from the germline V gene are KGHSH and LQKENI. The CDR3 reads CASSPASGSTGELFF. The CDR3 bases are TGTGCCAGCTCACCGGCTAGCGGGAGTACCGGGGAGCTGTTTTTT. The full variable domain, in which reference TRBV18 and TRBJ2-2 provide the parts outside the CDR3, is NAGVMQNPRHLVRRRGQEARLRCSPMKGHSHVYWYRQLPEEGLKFMVYLQKENIIDESGMPKERFSAEFPKEGPSILRIQQVVRGDSAAYFCASSPASGSTGELFFGEGSRLTVL.

This chain connects TRBV5-1 to TRBJ1-1; no definite D call. This CDR3 spans 13 amino acids. V shed 0 bases and J shed 5 bases, with 8 bases lying between them. CDR1 and CDR2 (germline): SGHRS, YFSETQ. The CDR3 region has the DNA TGCGCCAGCAGCTTGGGAGTGGTGACTGAAGCTTTCTTT. It codes for CASSLGVVTEAFF.

The V and J genes are TRBV11-2 and TRBJ1-1; tentative D call: TRBD1 (5 bases). Germline CDR1 SGHAT, CDR2 FQNNGV. This CDR3 is 13 amino acids long. Trimming removed 4 bases at V and 2 bases at J, with 8 bases between. CDR3 region: CASSWGVNTEAFF. CDR3 nucleotides: TGTGCCAGCAGCTGGGGGGTTAACACTGAAGCTTTCTTT.

The genes are TRBV7-9 and TRBJ2-3; a weak D match, TRBD1 (6 bases). V gave up 5 bases and J gave up 2 bases, with 14 bases separating them. CDR1 and CDR2 (germline): SEHNR, FQNEAQ (reference sequence). This CDR3 spans 15 amino acids. The CDR3 sequence: CASSPRQVSTDTQYF. The DNA of the CDR3 is TGTGCCAGCAGCCCCAGACAGGTCTCCACAGATACGCAGTATTTT.

This clone has only a few counts. The V gene is TRBV27, the J gene TRBJ2-7, with TRBD2 as a possible D gene (7 bases). The CDR3 has 15 amino acids. CDR1 and CDR2 (germline): MNHEY, SMNVEV (reference sequence). Trimming took off 5 bases at V and 1 base at J, with 15 bases between the two ends. The CDR3 DNA is TGTGCCAGCAGTCTCGAGGGGGGGTCTTCCTACGAGCAGTACTTC. Amino acid sequence: CASSLEGGSSYEQYF.

The rearrangement joins TRBV7-9 to TRBJ2-3, with 7 nucleotides matching TRBD2. There are 15 residues in the CDR3. Germline V lookup: CDR1 SEHNR, CDR2 FQNEAQ (reference sequence). J was trimmed by 1 base and V by 1 base; bases with no gene match: 2. Here the CDR3 reads CASSLGLAGTDTQYF. CDR3 DNA sequence: TGTGCCAGCAGCTTAGGGCTAGCGGGCACAGATACGCAGTATTTT.

The rearrangement links TRBV4-3 to TRBJ1-2; D ambiguous. CDR3 length: 16 amino acids. The V end lost 8 bases, the J end lost 3 bases, and 22 bases lay between the germline ends. Germline CDR1 is LGHNA and CDR2 is YSLEER. CDR3 in amino acids: CASSPNWSGRDYGYTF. CDR3 DNA: TGCGCCAGCTCCCCAAATTGGTCCGGGAGGGACTATGGCTACACCTTC.

The chain employs TRBV5-4 and TRBJ2-7; perhaps TRBD2 as D (6 bases). Germline loops: CDR1 SGHNT, CDR2 YYREEE (reference sequence). Trimming shortened V by 2 bases and J by 3 bases, and 15 bases separated the two germline ends. The CDR3 covers 15 residues. The DNA of the CDR3 is TGTGCCAGCAGCTTAAGGACTAACCATGACTACGAGCAGTACTTC. It encodes CASSLRTNHDYEQYF.

J is TRBJ2-7 and V is TRBV6-1; 7 bases are shared with TRBD1. Germline CDR1 reads MNHNS; CDR2 reads SASEGT. This CDR3 is 17 amino acids long. Trimming removed 4 bases from V and 2 bases from J; junction bases left unmatched: 14. Here the CDR3 DNA reads TGTGCCAGCAGTGGAACAAAAGACAGGGTTCGGGCCTACGAGCAGTACTTC. Its protein is CASSGTKDRVRAYEQYF.

The V gene is TRBV5-6, the J gene TRBJ1-5; D might be TRBD1 (5 bases). CDR1 is SGHDT, CDR2 YYEEEE, per germline. The CDR3 is made up of 17 amino acids. The V gene lost 4 bases and the J gene lost 2 bases, with 19 bases spanning the gap. The CDR3 sequence: CASSIGQRAIGNQPQHF. The CDR3, as DNA: TGTGCCAGCAGCATCGGACAACGGGCCATCGGCAATCAGCCCCAGCATTTT.

The chain recombines TRBV10-1 with TRBJ2-1; 8 nucleotides align to TRBD2. The germline V gene has CDR1 WNHNN and CDR2 SYGVQD (reference sequence). There are 13 residues in the CDR3. The trim removed 3 bases at V and 9 bases at J, leaving 4 bases unmatched. The DNA for the CDR3 is TGCGCCAGCAGTGAAGCGGGGGTTAGTGAGCAGTTCTTC. Translating gives CASSEAGVSEQFF.

The chain carries TRBV2 and TRBJ2-1; D may be TRBD1 (6 bases). Germline-derived CDR1 and CDR2 are SNHLY and FYNNEI. V was shortened by 6 bases and J by 8 bases, with 14 bases between the two germline ends. The CDR3 is made up of 13 amino acids. DNA of the CDR3: TGTGCCAGCAGGGTACAACAGGGATATGAGCAGTTCTTC. It encodes CASRVQQGYEQFF.